This T cell receptor beta chain was sequenced during a study of OX40 agonist ivuxolimab in advanced cancers. Study-level background: In this trial design, patients received ivuxolimab intravenously at 0.01 to 10 mg/kg every 2 weeks.

This table comes from immunoSEQ multiplex PCR, and its TCRdb copy is limited to in-frame clones, with some not included. The profile shows over 85,000 clones, roughly nine tenths of them singletons. V was shortened by 0 bases and J by 0 bases, with 14 bases between the two germline ends. This CDR3 is built from 17 residues. Germline-derived CDR1 and CDR2 are SGHDT and YYEEEE. This chain links TRBV5-6 with TRBJ2-3; D gene uncertain. Sequenced material: CD4+ or CD8+ T cells sorted from blood, taken in a trial of the OX40 agonist ivuxolimab. This receptor was taken from an adult with an advanced solid tumor such as melanoma, head and neck, liver or kidney cancer. This CDR3 reads CASSLVMGSPSTDTQYF. The CDR3 DNA reads as TGTGCCAGCAGCTTGGTTATGGGATCCCCTAGCACAGATACGCAGTATTTT. Complete variable domain (other parts from reference TRBV5-6 and TRBJ2-3): DAGVTQSPTHLIKTRGQQVTLRCSPKSGHDTVSWYQQALGQGPQFIFQYYEEEERQRGNFPDRFSGHQFPNYSSELNVNALLLGDSALYLCASSLVMGSPSTDTQYFGPGTRLTVL.